This record looks at one T cell receptor (beta chain) sequence and its context. TCRdb reanalysed the RT-PCR reads using MiXCR and keeps one entry per CDR3 protein. Of approximately 700,000 distinct CDR3 sequences in the sample, about 15% were seen once. The sample comes from a study of response to subunit inactivated influenza vaccine. The V gene lost 2 bases and the J gene lost 4 bases, with 12 bases spanning the gap. Germline V lookup: CDR1 MGHRA, CDR2 YSYEKL. The CDR3 contains 14 residues. The chain joins TRBV4-1 to TRBJ2-7, with a possible D match to TRBD1 (5 bases). The sequencing here drew on PBMCs from blood, taken around two weeks before vaccination. This TCR derives from a man in his fifties who received an inactivated influenza vaccine. CDR3 residues: CASSQTPTAYEQYF. The CDR3, as DNA: TGCGCCAGCAGCCAAACCCCGACAGCTTACGAGCAGTACTTC.